This TCR beta chain originates from a study of CXCR4 blockade with PD-1 therapy in pancreatic cancer. Data came from immunoSEQ multiplex PCR; TCRdb stores just in-frame clones and leaves some out. The sample shows about 17,000 clones, approximately 68% of them seen only once. These archived tumors were resected from patients never given neoadjuvant therapy beforehand. The CDR3 totals 15 residues. Per germline, CDR1 MDHEN and CDR2 SYDVKM. V was clipped by 4 bases and J by 4 bases; unmatched bases: 4. With regard to this clone: The antigen remains undetermined.

General observations from the study: Clone frequency correlated with its number of distinct nucleotide rearrangements. Tumors were clonally expanded, mean approximately 0.15 versus 0.05 in healthy blood. Only TCRbeta chains were sequenced here.

The sample comprised tumor tissue. The gene calls are TRBV28 and TRBJ2-1, with TRBD2 matching 10 bases. The TCR comes from a human donor with pancreatic ductal adenocarcinoma. CDR3 in DNA: TGTGCCAGCAGTTCGGTAGCGGGAGGTTACAATGAGCAGTTCTTC. It is translated as CASSSVAGGYNEQFF.